The 17 T cell receptor beta chains below all came from one sample that was sequenced in a study of blood T cell repertoires in COVID-19 (dated by TCRdb to about 2020). Receptor amplification or capture employed the immunoSEQ multiplex PCR assay. The source is immuneACCESS, and TCRdb retained only in-frame sequences with V and J called. Part of the clones is not carried over; for the studies checked, unresolved V genes explain less than half of this, and the remainder is unexplained. The sample contains under 250,000 clones, approximately 86% of them found a single time. The ten largest clones represent under 9% of the sample. Sequenced sample: peripheral blood. The receptor source for this set is a woman aged 70 to 79 with active or convalescent COVID-19.

The genes are TRBV10-1 and TRBJ1-3; TRBD1 aligns across 9 bases. This CDR3 is 19 amino acids long. The V gene end was trimmed by 3 bases and the J gene end by 3 bases; junction bases not matched to a gene: 15. Germline CDR1 reads WNHNN; CDR2 reads SYGVQD (reference sequence). CDR3 in amino acids: CASSDSLGTGIDFGNTIYF. The CDR3 bases are TGCGCCAGCAGTGATAGCCTTGGGACAGGGATTGATTTTGGAAACACCATATATTTT.

The chain couples TRBV6-5 to TRBJ1-4; D is unresolved. The CDR3 is 15 residues long. Germline loops: CDR1 MNHEY, CDR2 SVGAGI. The V and J ends lost 0 bases and 0 bases respectively, with 5 bases between them. In DNA, the CDR3 is TGTGCCAGCAGTTACTCTAGAGCAACTAATGAAAAACTGTTTTTT. Translation: CASSYSRATNEKLFF.

The chain carries TRBV24-1 and TRBJ2-2; D gene unclear. Germline CDR1 reads KGHDR; CDR2 reads SFDVKD. V lost 6 bases and J lost 5, with 9 bases in between. CDR3 length equals 13 residues. This CDR3 reads CATSNLVTGELFF. The DNA for the CDR3 is TGTGCCACCAGTAACCTAGTAACCGGGGAGCTGTTTTTT.

The CDR3 loop is CASSYGGTGTVYLFF. CDR3 coding DNA: TGTGCCAGCAGTTACGGGGGAACAGGGACCGTCTACTTGTTTTTT. The gene calls are TRBV6-2 or TRBV6-3 and TRBJ1-4; possibly TRBD1 for D (6 bases). The CDR3 length is 15 residues. V was trimmed by 2 bases and J by 15 bases, leaving 22 bases between them. Germline loops: CDR1 MNHEY, CDR2 SVGEGT.

This rearrangement joins TRBV6-6 to TRBJ1-4; TRBD1 aligns across 7 bases. The length of the CDR3 is 14 residues. The germline V gene has CDR1 MNHNY and CDR2 SVGAGI (reference sequence). The junction had 8 bases not matched to a gene; V was cut back by 6 bases and J by 7 bases. The CDR3 DNA follows: TGTGCCAGCAGCCGAGGACAGGTGTCTGAAAAACTGTTTTTT. Amino acid sequence: CASSRGQVSEKLFF.

For this clone: In the same sample, other DNA sequences code for this CDR3. J is TRBJ2-5 and V is TRBV5-1; 9 bases align to TRBD1. This CDR3 comprises 13 residues. After removal of 4 bases from V and 5 bases from J, the junction contained 3 bases not matched to a gene. Germline V gives CDR1 SGHRS, CDR2 YFSETQ. CDR3 sequence: CASSPGQGETQYF. The CDR3 bases are TGCGCCAGCAGCCCGGGACAGGGTGAGACCCAGTACTTC.

This clone was seen only once. V is TRBV2 and J is TRBJ2-4; TRBD2 matches 9 bases. The V and J ends lost 3 bases and 10 bases, in that order; junction bases with no gene match: 7. This CDR3 is 14 amino acids long. CDR1 is SNHLY and CDR2 is FYNNEI in the germline V gene. Here the CDR3 DNA reads TGTGCCAGCAGTGAGACATATAGCGGGGGTATTCAGTACTTC. Its protein product is CASSETYSGGIQYF.

This sequence joins TRBV20-1 and TRBJ1-2; D call uncertain. The germline CDR1 and CDR2 sequences are DFQATT and SNEGSKA (reference sequence). CDR3 length: 10 amino acids. Trimming took off 5 bases at V and 14 bases at J, with 15 bases between the two ends. Here the CDR3 DNA reads TGCAGTGCTCTAATCTCGTCAGGAACCTTC. It yields the protein CSALISSGTF.

The chain combines TRBV9 with TRBJ2-7; TRBD2 aligns across 14 bases. Germline V lookup: CDR1 SGDLS, CDR2 YYNGEE. This CDR3 comprises 14 residues. Trimming at V came to 4 bases and at J to 10 bases, leaving 7 bases not matched to a gene. CDR3 bases: TGTGCCAGCAGCATACGGACTAGCGGGGGGCCTCAGTACTTC. Translated, it gives CASSIRTSGGPQYF. The complete variable domain, with remaining parts taken from reference TRBV9 and TRBJ2-7, reads DSGVTQTPKHLITATGQRVTLRCSPRSGDLSVYWYQQSLDQGLQFLIQYYNGEERAKGNILERFSAQQFPDLHSELNLSSLELGDSALYFCASSIRTSGGPQYFGPGTRLTVT.

The CDR3 reads CASSLTGGTTIYF. Here the CDR3 DNA reads TGTGCCAGCAGCTTAACTGGAGGTACCACCATATATTTT. The chain links TRBV5-4 to TRBJ1-3, with unresolved D. The CDR3 sequence is 13 residues long. V dropped 2 bases and J dropped 9 bases, with 12 bases sitting between them. The V gene's germline CDR1 is SGHNT and CDR2 YYREEE (reference sequence).

The rearrangement uses TRBV14 and TRBJ1-2, with D possibly being TRBD1 (5 bases). CDR1 and CDR2 (germline): SGHDN, FVKESK. Trimming took 3 bases from V and 0 from J, leaving 5 bases between them. The CDR3 runs to 13 residues. The CDR3 DNA follows: TGTGCCAGCAGCCACAGGGCTAACTATGGCTACACCTTC. As protein: CASSHRANYGYTF.

The rearrangement links TRBV18 to TRBJ1-1; TRBD1 agrees at 10 bases. There are 16 residues in the CDR3. Germline CDR1 and CDR2: KGHSH and LQKENI. The junction had 7 bases not matched to a gene; V was cut back by 2 bases and J by 4 bases. The CDR3 protein is CASSPSSTGGPTEAFF. CDR3 sequence (DNA): TGTGCCAGCTCACCATCGTCGACAGGGGGCCCCACTGAAGCTTTCTTT.

V is TRBV5-1 and J is TRBJ1-2; no clear D gene. This CDR3 spans 13 amino acids. Trimming left V 5 bases short and J 6 bases short, with 14 bases between. Per the germline V gene, CDR1 is SGHRS and CDR2 is YFSETQ. The chain's CDR3 is CASRASGIDGYTF. The CDR3 nucleotides are TGCGCCAGCAGGGCCTCGGGGATTGATGGCTACACCTTC.

This clone was counted between two and nine times. V gene TRBV2 combines with J gene TRBJ1-6, with 7 bases fitting TRBD1. J gave up 8 bases and V 4 bases, and 8 bases lay outside the gene matches. Germline V gives CDR1 SNHLY, CDR2 FYNNEI. The CDR3 is made up of 15 amino acids. In DNA, the CDR3 is TGTGCCAGCAGTGCGATAGGGGGCGAGTATTCACCCCTCCACTTT. It yields the protein CASSAIGGEYSPLHF.

This clone was seen a single time. The CDR3 DNA sequence: TGTGCCAGCAGTGATGTTGGGACAGGGGGTCAAGAGACCCAGTACTTC. It specifies CASSDVGTGGQETQYF. J is TRBJ2-5 and V is TRBV2, with 11 bases that match TRBD1. CDR1 and CDR2 from the germline V gene are SNHLY and FYNNEI. The CDR3 contains 16 residues. With 3 bases clipped from V and 2 bases from J, the junction kept 5 bases outside the gene matches.

V usage is TRBV29-1 and J usage is TRBJ1-2; maybe TRBD1 (6 bases). V lost 2 bases, J lost 7 bases, and 11 bases lay in between. CDR3 length: 12 amino acids. Germline CDR1 is SQVTM and CDR2 is ANQGSEA. CDR3 region: CSVEQGFSGYTF. DNA for the CDR3: TGCAGCGTTGAACAGGGGTTTAGTGGCTACACCTTC.

This chain connects TRBV5-1 to TRBJ1-1; 8 bases map to TRBD1. This CDR3 comprises 13 residues. Germline V gene lookup returns CDR1 SGHRS and CDR2 YFSETQ. V gave up 2 bases and J gave up 5 bases; unmatched junction bases: 2. The CDR3 region has the DNA TGCGCCAGCAGCTTACAGGGGGGAACTGAAGCTTTCTTT. It translates to CASSLQGGTEAFF.